These T cell receptor beta chains were read from a single sample in a study of cytotoxic CD8 clonotypes in ibrutinib-treated CLL. Profiled with immunoSEQ multiplex PCR; TCRdb holds only in-frame clones, not every one. Of some 200,000 clones listed, around 72% are singletons. Sequences were derived from PBMCs, sampled after 24 months of ibrutinib treatment. Receptor source: a human donor with chronic lymphocytic leukemia. CDR3s include the opening cysteine and the closing phenylalanine or tryptophan. Each record gives: J gene, D gene, clone size, V gene, CDR3 DNA, CDR3 protein. A D gene is named only where the DNA matches it firmly. Expanded clones get a size class; other rows say once, few or many, or leave the size out.

j_call: TRBJ2-7; d_call: TRBD1; clone_size: few; v_call: TRBV7-2; cdr3_nt: TGTGCCAGCAGCCCCAGACAGGGCCCCTACGAGCAGTACTTC; cdr3_aa: CASSPRQGPYEQYF
j_call: TRBJ2-2; d_call: .; clone_size: .; v_call: TRBV27; cdr3_nt: TGTGCCAGCAGAATTGGTGGGGGAGCGAACACCGGGGAGCTGTTTTTT; cdr3_aa: CASRIGGGANTGELFF
j_call: TRBJ1-4; d_call: .; clone_size: few; v_call: TRBV29-1; cdr3_nt: TGCAGCGTAGGGACACCAACTAATGAAAAACTGTTTTTT; cdr3_aa: CSVGTPTNEKLFF
j_call: TRBJ2-7; d_call: .; clone_size: .; v_call: TRBV7-8; cdr3_nt: TGTGCCAGCATCCCACCTGGGGCTAGGGAGCAGTACTTC; cdr3_aa: CASIPPGAREQYF
j_call: TRBJ1-1; d_call: .; clone_size: .; v_call: TRBV18; cdr3_nt: TGTGCCAGCTCACCACGACGGACAGCCCACGACACTGAAGCTTTCTTT; cdr3_aa: CASSPRRTAHDTEAFF
j_call: TRBJ1-5; d_call: .; clone_size: .; v_call: TRBV19; cdr3_nt: TGTGCCAGTAGTTCTAGGATGAATCAGCCCCAGCATTTT; cdr3_aa: CASSSRMNQPQHF
j_call: TRBJ2-7; d_call: .; clone_size: .; v_call: TRBV25-1; cdr3_nt: TGTGCCAGCAGTGAGTCTAGGGTCCGCGAGCAGTACTTC; cdr3_aa: CASSESRVREQYF
j_call: TRBJ1-2; d_call: .; clone_size: few; v_call: TRBV25-1; cdr3_nt: TGTGCCAGCAGTGTTCCAGGGACCTATGGCTACACCTTC; cdr3_aa: CASSVPGTYGYTF
j_call: TRBJ1-5; d_call: .; clone_size: .; v_call: TRBV28; cdr3_nt: TGTGCCAGCAGGGGGGGCAGGGGTGGTCAGCCCCAGCATTTT; cdr3_aa: CASRGGRGGQPQHF
j_call: TRBJ2-1; d_call: TRBD2; clone_size: .; v_call: TRBV9; cdr3_nt: TGTGCCAGCAGCGTAATCCCGGGACTAGCCGTCGATGAGCAGTTCTTC; cdr3_aa: CASSVIPGLAVDEQFF
j_call: TRBJ2-7; d_call: TRBD2; clone_size: .; v_call: TRBV5-4; cdr3_nt: TGTGCCAGCAGCACCGGGACTAGCGGGACCACCTACGAGCAGTACTTC; cdr3_aa: CASSTGTSGTTYEQYF
j_call: TRBJ2-7; d_call: TRBD1; clone_size: .; v_call: TRBV28; cdr3_nt: TGTGCCAGCAGTCAGAACAGGGGTCACGAGCAGTACTTC; cdr3_aa: CASSQNRGHEQYF
j_call: TRBJ2-7; d_call: .; clone_size: .; v_call: TRBV7-9; cdr3_nt: TGTGCCAGCAGCACCGGACAGCCCGGGGACGAGCAGTACTTC; cdr3_aa: CASSTGQPGDEQYF
j_call: TRBJ1-4; d_call: .; clone_size: .; v_call: TRBV19; cdr3_nt: TGTGCCAGTAAGCCGATGGGGGAGAGAAAACTGTTTTTT; cdr3_aa: CASKPMGERKLFF
j_call: TRBJ2-7; d_call: TRBD2; clone_size: .; v_call: TRBV4-3; cdr3_nt: TGCGCCAGCAGCCGCGATCTCGAGATAGCGGGAGTTCCCTACGAGCAGTACTTC; cdr3_aa: CASSRDLEIAGVPYEQYF
j_call: TRBJ2-1; d_call: TRBD2; clone_size: .; v_call: TRBV7-7; cdr3_nt: TGTGCTAGCAGCCCCTCTCTCGGGACTAGCGGGAGTAGGATTTCAGATGAGCAGTTCTTC; cdr3_aa: CASSPSLGTSGSRISDEQFF
j_call: TRBJ2-1; d_call: .; clone_size: .; v_call: TRBV4-3; cdr3_nt: TGCGCCAGCAGCCAAGGTCGCACTGGGAACAATGAGCAGTTCTTC; cdr3_aa: CASSQGRTGNNEQFF
j_call: TRBJ2-1; d_call: .; clone_size: .; v_call: TRBV9; cdr3_nt: TGTGCCAGCAGCGCCACTACAGGGACACGGAATGAGCAGTTCTTC; cdr3_aa: CASSATTGTRNEQFF
j_call: TRBJ2-5; d_call: TRBD1; clone_size: .; v_call: TRBV6-1; cdr3_nt: TGTGCCAGCAGTGTTAACAGGGGTTACGAGACCCAGTACTTC; cdr3_aa: CASSVNRGYETQYF
j_call: TRBJ2-1; d_call: TRBD2; clone_size: .; v_call: TRBV7-2; cdr3_nt: TGTGCCAGCCCCTCGGGAGGTGGGTCCTACAATGAGCAGTTCTTC; cdr3_aa: CASPSGGGSYNEQFF
j_call: TRBJ2-7; d_call: TRBD1; clone_size: few; v_call: TRBV7-2; cdr3_nt: TGTGCCAGCAGCCCTAAGTTTAGGGGGCGCGAGCAGTACTTC; cdr3_aa: CASSPKFRGREQYF
j_call: TRBJ2-7; d_call: .; clone_size: .; v_call: TRBV6-5; cdr3_nt: TGTGCCAGCAGTTACCTGGGACCAAGGAACGAGCAGTACTTC; cdr3_aa: CASSYLGPRNEQYF